These 27 T cell receptor beta chains were all obtained from the same sample, sequenced in a study of blood T cells in healthy people across ages. Together with a sample-barcoded 5' primer, a J-beta primer mix was included in a second PCR lasting about 7 to 12 cycles. MiXCR, applied by TCRdb to the 5' RACE reads, yields one record per CDR3 protein. The sample lists over a million distinct CDR3 sequences, 40% to 55% occurring once. The sample comprised blood. The source of these receptors is an older woman in good health.

This chain uses TRBV5-1 with TRBJ2-1, with D possibly being TRBD1 or TRBD2 (6 bases each). CDR1 SGHRS and CDR2 YFSETQ come from the germline V gene. The V gene lost 0 bases and the J gene lost 2 bases, with 12 bases spanning the gap. The CDR3 sequence is 16 residues long. The chain's CDR3 is CASSLALGGPYNEQFF. The CDR3 nucleotides read TGCGCCAGCAGCTTGGCCCTGGGGGGCCCCTACAATGAGCAGTTCTTC. The whole variable domain, remainder taken from reference TRBV5-1 and TRBJ2-1, is KAGVTQTPRYLIKTRGQQVTLSCSPISGHRSVSWYQQTPGQGLQFLFEYFSETQRNKGNFPGRFSGRQFSNSRSEMNVSTLELGDSALYLCASSLALGGPYNEQFFGPGTRLTVL.

The chain recombines TRBV5-6 with TRBJ2-7; D tentatively fits TRBD1 or TRBD2 (5 bases each). The V end was cut by 6 bases, the J end by 2 bases, with 12 bases between. In germline, CDR1 is SGHDT, CDR2 YYEEEE. CDR3 size: 13 residues. CDR3 protein: CASTSGDPYEQYF. In DNA form, the CDR3 reads TGTGCCAGCACCTCTGGGGACCCCTACGAGCAGTACTTC.

The J gene is TRBJ1-2, the V gene TRBV6-6, with D tentatively TRBD1 (5 bases). Trimming cost V 6 bases and J 5 bases, with 19 bases left between them. The length of the CDR3 is 15 residues. Per the germline V gene, CDR1 is MNHNY and CDR2 is SVGAGI (reference sequence). The CDR3 DNA reads TGTGCCAGCAGCCTCCCGGGCGGGGGGTTATATGGCTACACCTTC. Translation: CASSLPGGGLYGYTF.

In this sample, this clonotype turned up a few times. V and J are TRBV27 and TRBJ2-3, with 7 bases lining up with TRBD1. V gave up 4 bases and J gave up 6 bases; unmatched junction bases: 7. This CDR3 has 14 amino acids. Germline assignment: CDR1 MNHEY and CDR2 SMNVEV (reference sequence). The DNA of the CDR3 is TGTGCCAGCAGTTCGGACAGGTCAGGGGATACGCAGTATTTT. Amino acid sequence: CASSSDRSGDTQYF.

The J gene is TRBJ2-7, the V gene TRBV12-3 or TRBV12-4; TRBD2 matches 8 bases. The CDR3 is 15 amino acids. Germline trimming cut 6 bases from V and 7 bases from J; bases unmatched to any gene: 14. In nucleotides, the CDR3 is TGTGCCAGCAGCCCGACTAGCGTCCAAAACAATGAGCAGTACTTC. This gives the protein CASSPTSVQNNEQYF.

J is TRBJ2-3 and V is TRBV20-1, with D maybe TRBD2 (5 bases). Germline V gene lookup returns CDR1 DFQATT and CDR2 SNEGSKA (reference sequence). The CDR3 sequence is 16 residues long. V was cut by 6 bases and J by 6 bases, with 25 bases left in between. CDR3 nucleotide sequence: TGCAGTGCACTTTTGGCTTTTACGCGGGTGGGGGATACGCAGTATTTT. Its translation is CSALLAFTRVGDTQYF.

This clonotype came up a few times. V and J are TRBV7-2 and TRBJ2-3; the D is unclear. The CDR3 consists of 16 residues. V was pared by 8 bases and J by 2 bases, with 20 bases between. The germline V gene encodes CDR1 SGHTA and CDR2 FQGNSA. CDR3 residues: CASPPSPEALTDTQYF. The CDR3 DNA sequence: TGTGCCAGCCCGCCATCCCCCGAGGCCCTCACAGATACGCAGTATTTT.

The CDR3 region has the DNA TGCGCCAGCAGCTGGGACAGGGGGAGAGGGGAGCAGTACTTC. Protein: CASSWDRGRGEQYF. V usage is TRBV5-1 and J usage is TRBJ2-7; TRBD1 matches 11 bases. CDR3 size: 14 residues. The germline V gene has CDR1 SGHRS and CDR2 YFSETQ. V shed 3 bases, J shed 7 bases, and the junction held 6 bases outside the gene matches.

As concerns this clonotype: The junction and the germline gene differ at one end; a read error may be behind it. This chain links TRBV27 with TRBJ2-1; no firm D call. Per the germline V gene, CDR1 is MNHEY and CDR2 is SMNVEV (reference sequence). This CDR3 region has 14 residues. The CDR3 nucleotides are TGTGCCAGCAGTGTATCGTCGCTGTACAATGAGCAGTTCTTC. Translating it yields CASSVSSLYNEQFF.

Only a few counts were recorded for this clonotype. Since a much larger clone is just one base distant, this may be a read error. This chain connects TRBV29-1 to TRBJ2-5; TRBD2 matches at 12 bases. This CDR3 has 19 residues. In germline, CDR1 is SQVTM, CDR2 ANQGSEA. With 6 bases clipped from V and 11 bases from J, the junction kept 28 bases outside the gene matches. The CDR3 DNA is TGCAGCGTCGGAACGTCGCCTAGCGGGAGGGCCCTTGTCTACAATGAGCAGTACTTC. Its translation: CSVGTSPSGRALVYNEQYF.

The chain uses TRBV6-5 and TRBJ2-1; tentative D call: TRBD1 (6 bases). Per germline, CDR1 MNHEY and CDR2 SVGAGI. The CDR3 is made up of 18 amino acids. Trimming pared 7 bases from V and 4 bases from J, leaving 26 bases between. Written as DNA, the CDR3 is TGTGCCAGCACCTACTGGGGACATCACTCTCTACCTTACAATGAGCAGTTCTTC. Its translation is CASTYWGHHSLPYNEQFF.

In its sample, this clonotype was seen many times. The V call is TRBV18, the J call TRBJ2-3, with D unclear. Germline values: CDR1 KGHSH, CDR2 LQKENI. The CDR3 is 13 amino acids. V lost 6 bases to trimming and J lost 1 base, with 8 bases between them. Written as DNA, the CDR3 is TGTGCCAGCTCGCCGGGCCGCACAGATACGCAGTATTTT. It yields the protein CASSPGRTDTQYF.

This clonotype was counted only a few times. The chain joins TRBV11-2 to TRBJ2-3, with 13 bases that match TRBD2. The CDR3 has 16 amino acids. CDR1 SGHAT and CDR2 FQNNGV come from the germline V gene. Germline trimming cut 5 bases from V and 6 bases from J; bases unmatched to any gene: 8. The CDR3 nucleotides are TGTGCCAGCAGCACCCGGACTAGCGGGAGTCCGGATACGCAGTATTTT. Translated, it gives CASSTRTSGSPDTQYF.

The rearrangement uses TRBV20-1 and TRBJ2-5; possibly TRBD2 for D (6 bases). V was cut by 0 bases and J by 11 bases, with 25 bases left in between. The germline V gene has CDR1 DFQATT and CDR2 SNEGSKA (reference sequence). This CDR3 has 16 amino acids. The CDR3 spells CSARDEGSGTYSEQYF. The DNA for the CDR3 is TGCAGTGCTAGAGATGAGGGTAGCGGAACCTACAGTGAGCAGTACTTC.

This clonotype was seen only a few times. V gene TRBV5-1 combines with J gene TRBJ2-7; D call uncertain. With 4 bases removed from V and 6 bases from J, the gap between germline ends came to 14 bases. CDR3 length: 13 residues. Germline CDR1 reads SGHRS; CDR2 reads YFSETQ. CDR3 amino acids: CASSSLGPVEQYF. CDR3 sequence (DNA): TGCGCCAGCAGCAGTCTCGGACCGGTCGAGCAGTACTTC.

J is TRBJ2-1 and V is TRBV6-5, with 7 nucleotides matching TRBD2. The V segment lost 7 bases and the J segment 7 bases; nucleotides outside the gene matches: 10. Germline CDR1 is MNHEY and CDR2 is SVGAGI. The CDR3 consists of 14 residues. This CDR3 is CASTPGTMRNEQFF. In DNA, the CDR3 is TGTGCCAGCACCCCCGGGACTATGAGAAATGAGCAGTTCTTC.

This clonotype was detected a few times. The V call is TRBV5-1, the J call TRBJ2-1; the match to TRBD1 covers 8 bases. The CDR3 is 14 residues long. Germline CDR1 and CDR2: SGHRS and YFSETQ. The V gene end was trimmed by 4 bases and the J gene end by 8 bases; junction bases not matched to a gene: 8. Here the CDR3 reads CASSMDRVGDEQFF. CDR3 DNA: TGCGCCAGCAGCATGGACAGGGTTGGGGATGAGCAGTTCTTC.

The chain links TRBV12-3 or TRBV12-4 to TRBJ2-1; 12 nucleotides line up with TRBD1. V lost 7 bases to trimming and J lost 8 bases; unmatched junction nucleotides: 9. There are 15 residues in the CDR3. CDR3 bases: TGTGCCAGCACCCCTGGGACAGGGGGCCGCGATGAGCAGTTCTTC. Encoded protein: CASTPGTGGRDEQFF.

This clonotype was observed a handful of times. This rearrangement joins TRBV2 to TRBJ2-1, with 9 bases fitting TRBD1. The CDR3 runs to 13 residues. Germline lookup yields CDR1 SNHLY and CDR2 FYNNEI. The ends lost 5 bases at V and 13 bases at J; junction bases unmatched: 9. The CDR3 nucleotides are TGTGCCAGCAGTCCGGGACAGGGTATCTCTCAGTTCTTC. Encoded protein: CASSPGQGISQFF.

This chain joins TRBV10-3 and TRBJ2-3; no definite D call. The V gene's germline CDR1 is ENHRY and CDR2 SYGVKD. V lost 6 bases, J lost 6 bases, and 16 bases lay in between. This CDR3 contains 14 residues. The CDR3, as DNA: TGTGCCATCAGGGCTTCGCTAGGTTGGGATACGCAGTATTTT. It yields the protein CAIRASLGWDTQYF.

This clonotype was picked up a small number of times. The genes are TRBV27 and TRBJ1-4; TRBD1 is a possible D gene (6 bases). Trimming took 10 bases from V and 8 from J, leaving 14 bases between them. The CDR3 loop spans 12 amino acids. Germline lookup yields CDR1 MNHEY and CDR2 SMNVEV (reference sequence). The CDR3 region has the DNA TGTGCCACGGGGGGGCTGGGGGAAAAACTGTTTTTT. Translating gives CATGGLGEKLFF.

The rearrangement links TRBV6-1 to TRBJ1-5; 7 bases are shared with TRBD1. The germline V gene has CDR1 MNHNS and CDR2 SASEGT. This CDR3 spans 11 amino acids. J lost 15 bases, V lost 5 bases, and 7 bases had no gene match. The CDR3 region has the DNA TGTGCCAGCAGTCTAAGACAGGGTCGGCATTTT. This codes for CASSLRQGRHF.

The chain employs TRBV20-1 and TRBJ2-1; D may be TRBD1 or TRBD2 (5 bases each). The CDR3 has 16 residues. V was shortened by 3 bases and J by 1 base, with 16 bases between the two germline ends. Germline CDR1 and CDR2: DFQATT and SNEGSKA (reference sequence). The CDR3 protein is CSASPRDGSSYNEQFF. The CDR3, as DNA: TGCAGTGCTAGCCCTCGGGACGGAAGTTCCTACAATGAGCAGTTCTTC.

This rearrangement joins TRBV14 to TRBJ2-1, with D possibly matching TRBD2 (6 bases). Germline V gene data show CDR1 as SGHDN and CDR2 as FVKESK. The length of the CDR3 is 14 residues. V was clipped by 5 bases and J by 9 bases, with 17 bases between them. The CDR3 DNA is TGTGCCAGCAGCTCTCCGGGGGATGGTCGTGAGCAGTTCTTC. It yields the protein CASSSPGDGREQFF.

This rearrangement joins TRBV3-1 to TRBJ2-5; weak D call: TRBD1 (6 bases). The CDR3 is 17 amino acids. Germline V gene sequence: CDR1 LGHDT, CDR2 YNNKEL (reference sequence). Trimming took off 0 bases at V and 2 bases at J, with 16 bases between the two ends. The DNA for the CDR3 is TGTGCCAGCAGCCAAGAAAGGCAGGGGCGACTTCAAGAGACCCAGTACTTC. Translation gives CASSQERQGRLQETQYF.

V and J are TRBV20-1 and TRBJ2-3; tentative D call: TRBD2 (6 bases). The CDR3 loop spans 15 amino acids. Germline V gives CDR1 DFQATT, CDR2 SNEGSKA (reference sequence). The V end lost 0 bases, the J end lost 2 bases, and 12 bases lay between the germline ends. The DNA of the CDR3 is TGCAGTGCTAGAGAAGGTAGCGGCAACACAGATACGCAGTATTTT. It specifies CSAREGSGNTDTQYF.

This clonotype showed up just a few times. CDR3 region: CASSSMGGPRNEQFF. CDR3 DNA: TGTGCCAGCAGTTCCATGGGAGGGCCACGCAATGAGCAGTTCTTC. The J gene is TRBJ2-1, the V gene TRBV27, with TRBD2 matching over 7 bases. V gave up 4 bases and J gave up 6 bases; unmatched junction bases: 9. Germline-derived CDR1 and CDR2 are MNHEY and SMNVEV (reference sequence). The CDR3 loop spans 15 amino acids.